This T cell receptor beta chain was found in a study of Tregs in tolerant kidney transplant recipients. Overall study: Mixed chimerism was transient after nonmyeloablative marrow transplants from related graft donors.

Repertoires were generated with immunoSEQ multiplex PCR, while TCRdb's copy carries only in-frame clones and drops some. The table lists about 48,000 clones, with roughly 0.85% in the top ten. Trimming took 3 bases from V and 5 from J, leaving 14 bases between them. Germline CDR1 reads DFQATT; CDR2 reads SNEGSKA (reference sequence). This CDR3 is built from 13 residues. Notes on the study in general: This study did not directly address biological reproducibility. Few patients were studied, so findings need validation in larger groups.

With respect to this clone: The antigen is undetermined. The read falls 3 residues short of the CDR3 end, and the missing part is taken from the germline J gene.

The sample was CD4+ T cells from blood, taken before the transplant. The J gene is TRBJ2-7, the V gene TRBV20-1, with unresolved D. The source is a human donor who received a combined kidney and bone marrow transplant. The DNA read from the CDR3 is TGCAGTGCTAGGGTACCCCGCGGAGACGAG. This encodes CSARVPRGDE. The CDR3 in full is CSARVPRGDEQYF.